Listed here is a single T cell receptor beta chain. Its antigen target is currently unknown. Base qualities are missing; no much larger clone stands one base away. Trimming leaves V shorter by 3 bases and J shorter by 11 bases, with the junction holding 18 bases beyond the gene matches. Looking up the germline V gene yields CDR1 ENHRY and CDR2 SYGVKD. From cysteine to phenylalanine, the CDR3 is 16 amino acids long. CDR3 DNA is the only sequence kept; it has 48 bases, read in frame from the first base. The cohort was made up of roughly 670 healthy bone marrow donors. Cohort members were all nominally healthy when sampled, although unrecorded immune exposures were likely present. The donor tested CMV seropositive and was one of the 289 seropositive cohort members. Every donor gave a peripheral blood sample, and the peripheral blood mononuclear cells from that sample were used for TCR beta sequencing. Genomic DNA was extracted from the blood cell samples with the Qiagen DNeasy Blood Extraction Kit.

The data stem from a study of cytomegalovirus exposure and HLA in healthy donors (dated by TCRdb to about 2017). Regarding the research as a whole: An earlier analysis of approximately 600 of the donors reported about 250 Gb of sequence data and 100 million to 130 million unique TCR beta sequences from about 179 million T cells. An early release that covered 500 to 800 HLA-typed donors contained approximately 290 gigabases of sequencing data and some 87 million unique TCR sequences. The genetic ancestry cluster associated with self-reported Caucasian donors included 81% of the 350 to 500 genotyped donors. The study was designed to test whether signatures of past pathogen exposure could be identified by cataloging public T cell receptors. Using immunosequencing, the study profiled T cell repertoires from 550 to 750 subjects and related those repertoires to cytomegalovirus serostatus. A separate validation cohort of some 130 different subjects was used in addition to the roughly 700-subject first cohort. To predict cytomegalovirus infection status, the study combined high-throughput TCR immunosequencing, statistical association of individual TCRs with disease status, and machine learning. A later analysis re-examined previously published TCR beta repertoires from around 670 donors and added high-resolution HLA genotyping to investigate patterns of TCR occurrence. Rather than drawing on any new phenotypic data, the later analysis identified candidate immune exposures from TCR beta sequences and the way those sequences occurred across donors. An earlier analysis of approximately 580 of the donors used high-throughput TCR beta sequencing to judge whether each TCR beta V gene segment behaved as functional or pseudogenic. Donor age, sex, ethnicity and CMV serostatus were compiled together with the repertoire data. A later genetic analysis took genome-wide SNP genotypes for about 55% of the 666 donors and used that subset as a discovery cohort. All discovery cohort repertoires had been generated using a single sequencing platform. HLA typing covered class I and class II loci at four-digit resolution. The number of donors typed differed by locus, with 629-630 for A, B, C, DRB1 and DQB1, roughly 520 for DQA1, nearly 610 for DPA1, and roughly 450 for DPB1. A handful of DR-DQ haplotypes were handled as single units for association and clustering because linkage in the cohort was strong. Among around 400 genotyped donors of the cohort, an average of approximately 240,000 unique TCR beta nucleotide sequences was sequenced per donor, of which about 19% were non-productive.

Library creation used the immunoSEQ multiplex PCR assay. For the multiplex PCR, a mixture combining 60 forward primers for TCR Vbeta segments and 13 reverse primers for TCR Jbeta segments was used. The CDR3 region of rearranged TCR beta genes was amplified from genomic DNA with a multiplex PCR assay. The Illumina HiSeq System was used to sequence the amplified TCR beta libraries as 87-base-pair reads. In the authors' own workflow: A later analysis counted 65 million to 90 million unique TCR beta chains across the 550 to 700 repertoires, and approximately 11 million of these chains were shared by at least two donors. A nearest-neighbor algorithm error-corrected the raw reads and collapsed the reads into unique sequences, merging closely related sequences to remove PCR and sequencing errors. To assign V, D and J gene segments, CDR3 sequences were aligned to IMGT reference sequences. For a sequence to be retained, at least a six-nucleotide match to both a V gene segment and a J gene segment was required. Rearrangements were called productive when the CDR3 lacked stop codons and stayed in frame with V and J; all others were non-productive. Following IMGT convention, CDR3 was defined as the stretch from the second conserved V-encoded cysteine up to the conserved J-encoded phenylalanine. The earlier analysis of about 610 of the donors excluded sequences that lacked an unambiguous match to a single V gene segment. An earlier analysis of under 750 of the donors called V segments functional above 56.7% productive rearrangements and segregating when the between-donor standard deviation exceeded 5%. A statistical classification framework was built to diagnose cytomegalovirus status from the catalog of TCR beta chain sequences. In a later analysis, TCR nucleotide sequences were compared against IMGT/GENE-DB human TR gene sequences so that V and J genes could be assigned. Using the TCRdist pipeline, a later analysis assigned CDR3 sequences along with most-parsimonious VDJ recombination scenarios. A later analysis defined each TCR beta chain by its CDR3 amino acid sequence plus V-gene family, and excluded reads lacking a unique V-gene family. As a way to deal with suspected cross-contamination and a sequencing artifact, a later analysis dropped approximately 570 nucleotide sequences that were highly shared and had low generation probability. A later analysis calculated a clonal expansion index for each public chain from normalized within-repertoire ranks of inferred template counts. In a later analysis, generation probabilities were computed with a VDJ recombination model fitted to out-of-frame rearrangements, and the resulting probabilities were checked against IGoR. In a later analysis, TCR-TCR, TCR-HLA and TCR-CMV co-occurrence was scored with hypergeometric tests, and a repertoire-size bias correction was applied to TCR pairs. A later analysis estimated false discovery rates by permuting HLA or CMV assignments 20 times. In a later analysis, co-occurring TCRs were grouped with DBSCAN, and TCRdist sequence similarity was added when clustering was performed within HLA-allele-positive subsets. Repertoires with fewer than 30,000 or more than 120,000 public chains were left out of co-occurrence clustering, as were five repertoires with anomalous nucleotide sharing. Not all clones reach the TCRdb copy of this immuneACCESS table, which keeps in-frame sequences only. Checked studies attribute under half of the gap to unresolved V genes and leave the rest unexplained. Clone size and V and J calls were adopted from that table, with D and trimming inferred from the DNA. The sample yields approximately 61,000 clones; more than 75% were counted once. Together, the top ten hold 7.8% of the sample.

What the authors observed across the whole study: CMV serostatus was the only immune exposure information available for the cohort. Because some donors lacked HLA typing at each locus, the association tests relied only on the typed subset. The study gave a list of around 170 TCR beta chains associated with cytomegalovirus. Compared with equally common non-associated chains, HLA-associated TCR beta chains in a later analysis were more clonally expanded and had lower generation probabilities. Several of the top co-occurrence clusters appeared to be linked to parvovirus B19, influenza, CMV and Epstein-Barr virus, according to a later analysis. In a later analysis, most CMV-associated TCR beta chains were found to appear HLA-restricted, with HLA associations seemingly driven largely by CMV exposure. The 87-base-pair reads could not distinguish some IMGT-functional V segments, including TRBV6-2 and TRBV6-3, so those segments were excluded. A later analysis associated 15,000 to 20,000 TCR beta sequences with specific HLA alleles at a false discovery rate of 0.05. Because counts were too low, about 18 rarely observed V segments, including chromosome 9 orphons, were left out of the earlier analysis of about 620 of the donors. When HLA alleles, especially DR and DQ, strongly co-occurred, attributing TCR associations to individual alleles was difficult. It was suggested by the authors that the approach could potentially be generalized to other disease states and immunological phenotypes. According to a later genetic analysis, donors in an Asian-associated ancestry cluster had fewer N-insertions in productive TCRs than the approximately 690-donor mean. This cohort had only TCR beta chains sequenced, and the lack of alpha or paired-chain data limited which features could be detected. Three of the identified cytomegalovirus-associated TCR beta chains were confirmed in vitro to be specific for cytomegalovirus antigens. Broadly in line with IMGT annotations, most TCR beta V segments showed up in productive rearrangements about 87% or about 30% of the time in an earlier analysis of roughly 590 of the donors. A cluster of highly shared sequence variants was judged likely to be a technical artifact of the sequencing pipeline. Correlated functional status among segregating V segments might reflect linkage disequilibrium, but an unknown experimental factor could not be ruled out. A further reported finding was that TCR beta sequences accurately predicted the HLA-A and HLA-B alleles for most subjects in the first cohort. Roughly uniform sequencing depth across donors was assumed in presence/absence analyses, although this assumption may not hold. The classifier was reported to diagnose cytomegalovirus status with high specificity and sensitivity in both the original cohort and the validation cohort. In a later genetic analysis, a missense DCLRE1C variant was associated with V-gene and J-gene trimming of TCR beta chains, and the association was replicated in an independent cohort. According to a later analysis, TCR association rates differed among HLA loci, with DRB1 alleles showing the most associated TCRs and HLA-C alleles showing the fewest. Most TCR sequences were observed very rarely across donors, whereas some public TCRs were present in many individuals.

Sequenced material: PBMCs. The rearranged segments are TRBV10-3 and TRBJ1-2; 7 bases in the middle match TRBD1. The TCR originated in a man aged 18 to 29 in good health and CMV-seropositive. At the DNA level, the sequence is TGTGCCATCAGTGATCCTAGGACAGGCTCCGGTAGGGGTTACACCTTC. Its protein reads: CAISDPRTGSGRGYTF.